The present TCR beta chain was sequenced within a study of T-cell reconstitution after alpha-beta-depleted transplantation in children. Notes on the study in general: Where alpha-beta T cells came from about two months after transplant was reportedly several hundred expanded graft clones. One year after transplant, T-cell counts and diversity came mostly from newly produced T cells. The origin of high day-60 TCRbeta diversity in some patients lay in surviving recipient T cells and thymic progenitors.

With regard to this clonotype: The antigen is unknown.

The V end was cut by 1 base, the J end by 6 bases, with 11 bases between. Per germline, CDR1 SGHRS and CDR2 YFSETQ. The CDR3 runs to 14 residues. Preparing the TCRbeta library involved the use of unique molecular identifiers. Using its own MiXCR run on the PCR reads, TCRdb lists one record per CDR3 protein. The repertoire consists of hundreds of thousands of distinct CDR3 sequences, with 15% to 20% occurring once and the leading ten covering less than 30%. This TCR came from a boy in the first two years of life who had a stem cell transplant for Wiskott-Aldrich syndrome, so the T cells may come from the graft donor. This specimen was PBMCs, mostly from graft donor cells, taken 360 days after TCRalphabeta/CD19-depleted stem cell transplant. V usage is TRBV5-1 and J usage is TRBJ2-1, with D possibly TRBD2 on 7 matching bases. The CDR3 bases are TGCGCCAGCAGCTTGAAAGGGGGGGGCAATGAGCAGTTCTTC. It specifies CASSLKGGGNEQFF.